Listed below are T cell receptor beta chains from one sample, sequenced in a study of blood T cells in healthy people across ages. TCRdb passed the 5' RACE reads through MiXCR, listing each CDR3 protein once. The table shows more than 1.4 million distinct CDR3 sequences, with roughly 45% occurring only once. The sample consisted of blood. The source is a woman aged 18-29 years in good health. Both conserved end residues are part of each CDR3. Fields, in order: J gene, D gene, clone size, V gene, CDR3 protein, CDR3 DNA. D genes are given only for firm matches. The size of a clone is reported for some rows only, either as once, few or many, or as a class for expanded clones.

>TRBJ2-7|NA|NA|TRBV5-1
CASSGLGAHEQYF
TGCGCCAGCAGCGGGTTGGGGGCCCACGAGCAGTACTTC
>TRBJ2-5|TRBD2|few|TRBV6-9
CASELLAGGETQYF
TGTGCCAGCGAACTACTAGCGGGAGGAGAGACCCAGTACTTC
>TRBJ1-6|NA|NA|TRBV3-1
CASSQARSSYNSPLHF
TGTGCCAGCAGCCAAGCTCGTAGCTCCTATAATTCACCCCTCCACTTT
>TRBJ1-1|NA|few|TRBV27
CASTGLRTFF
TGTGCCAGCACTGGCCTGAGGACTTTCTTT
>TRBJ2-1|NA|few|TRBV6-5
CASSYGGDEQFF
TGTGCCAGCAGTTACGGGGGAGATGAGCAGTTCTTC
>TRBJ2-5|TRBD2|NA|TRBV4-2
CASSQGSSGDQETQYF
TGTGCCAGCAGCCAAGGGTCTAGCGGGGACCAAGAGACCCAGTACTTC
>TRBJ1-1|NA|NA|TRBV7-2
CASSLNGKNTEAFF
TGTGCCAGCAGCTTGAACGGGAAAAACACTGAAGCTTTCTTT
>TRBJ2-2|NA|few|TRBV6-5
CASSGQNTGELFF
TGTGCCAGCTCGGGGCAAAACACCGGGGAGCTGTTTTTT
>TRBJ2-7|TRBD2|few|TRBV2
CASSDGLAAYEQYF
TGTGCCAGCAGTGACGGACTAGCGGCCTACGAGCAGTACTTC
>TRBJ2-2|NA|NA|TRBV5-1
CASSPGQLNTGELFF
TGCGCCAGCAGCCCAGGACAGCTTAACACCGGGGAGCTGTTTTTT
>TRBJ1-4|NA|NA|TRBV6-5
CASSYSISEKLFF
TGTGCCAGCAGTTACTCGATTAGTGAAAAACTGTTTTTT
>TRBJ2-1|NA|few|TRBV20-1
CSARDPLAVSYNEQFF
TGCAGTGCTAGGGATCCTTTAGCAGTGTCCTACAATGAGCAGTTCTTC
>TRBJ2-7|NA|few|TRBV28
CASSLLQTNEQYF
TGTGCCAGCAGTTTGTTACAGACCAACGAGCAGTACTTC
>TRBJ2-7|TRBD2|NA|TRBV5-1
CASSLVLAGAKSYEQYF
TGCGCCAGCAGCTTGGTTCTAGCGGGGGCCAAATCCTACGAGCAGTACTTC
>TRBJ2-7|TRBD2|NA|TRBV2
CANVSGTNNEQYF
TGTGCCAACGTTAGCGGGACTAACAATGAGCAGTACTTC
>TRBJ2-1|NA|few|TRBV3-1
CASSQQATVYNEQFF
TGTGCCAGCAGCCAACAGGCCACTGTCTACAATGAGCAGTTCTTC
>TRBJ1-1|NA|many|TRBV28
CASSLTNTEAFF
TGTGCCAGCAGCTTAACGAACACTGAAGCTTTCTTT
>TRBJ2-7|NA|NA|TRBV20-1
CSATTGRTYEQYF
TGCAGTGCCACGACCGGGAGAACCTACGAGCAGTACTTC
>TRBJ2-7|NA|NA|TRBV4-2
CASSYVRDTSYEQYF
TGTGCCAGCAGTTACGTCAGGGACACCAGCTACGAGCAGTACTTC
>TRBJ2-1|TRBD2|NA|TRBV6-5
CASSLLRTSGQETQFF
TGTGCCAGCAGTTTACTACGGACTAGCGGGCAAGAGACCCAGTTCTTC
>TRBJ2-1|TRBD2|few|TRBV29-1
CSVDRGERAPYNEQFF
TGCAGCGTTGATCGGGGGGAAAGGGCTCCCTACAATGAGCAGTTCTTC
>TRBJ2-7|NA|NA|TRBV6-1
CASHQRDEQYF
TGTGCCAGCCACCAACGGGATGAGCAGTACTTC
>TRBJ1-1|NA|once|TRBV4-1
CASSPKKSVPEAFF
TGCGCCAGCAGCCCAAAAAAGAGTGTTCCTGAAGCTTTCTTT
>TRBJ2-3|NA|NA|TRBV6-2/TRBV6-3
CASSYSPGLGDTQYF
TGTGCCAGCAGTTACTCGCCGGGACTGGGAGATACGCAGTATTTT
>TRBJ1-1|NA|few|TRBV5-1
CASSPGTSVGTEAFF
TGCGCCAGCAGCCCCGGGACCTCTGTGGGGACTGAAGCTTTCTTT
>TRBJ2-5|NA|NA|TRBV18
CASSPDEGLETQYF
TGTGCCAGCTCACCGGACGAGGGGCTGGAGACCCAGTACTTC
>TRBJ2-7|TRBD2|NA|TRBV20-1
CSARTSGRGHFYEQYF
TGCAGTGCTAGGACTAGCGGGAGAGGTCATTTCTACGAGCAGTACTTC
>TRBJ2-3|NA|NA|TRBV20-1
CSARPGLTLDTQYF
TGCAGTGCTAGACCAGGCCTAACCCTAGATACGCAGTATTTT